This T cell receptor beta chain was observed in a study of T cell repertoires in cytomegalovirus infection. Across the whole study: Public TCR beta signatures marked donors with CMV infection and the matching HLA. Notes on the study in general: There were carriers of CMV plus the relevant HLA, and cumulative public TCR beta family frequency identified them. Dominant in the ex vivo response were TCR beta clonotypes restricted by HLA-C and specific for CMV.

TCRdb re-called the reads with MiXCR, one entry per CDR3 protein. The profile shows some 390,000 distinct CDR3 sequences, around 18% of them singletons. V gave up 4 bases and J gave up 10 bases, with 7 bases separating them. This CDR3 region has 11 residues. This clonotype was seen repeatedly, ten times or more. The antigen is unknown. This receptor was identified in a human donor in good health (CMV status not recorded). Some clones in this sample may be carry-over from other donors' samples. The sample comprised PBMCs. V is TRBV12-3 or TRBV12-4 and J is TRBJ1-4; D ambiguous. CDR3 sequence (DNA): TGTGCCAGCAGTTCCGGTAGAAAACTGTTTTTT. Encoded protein: CASSSGRKLFF.